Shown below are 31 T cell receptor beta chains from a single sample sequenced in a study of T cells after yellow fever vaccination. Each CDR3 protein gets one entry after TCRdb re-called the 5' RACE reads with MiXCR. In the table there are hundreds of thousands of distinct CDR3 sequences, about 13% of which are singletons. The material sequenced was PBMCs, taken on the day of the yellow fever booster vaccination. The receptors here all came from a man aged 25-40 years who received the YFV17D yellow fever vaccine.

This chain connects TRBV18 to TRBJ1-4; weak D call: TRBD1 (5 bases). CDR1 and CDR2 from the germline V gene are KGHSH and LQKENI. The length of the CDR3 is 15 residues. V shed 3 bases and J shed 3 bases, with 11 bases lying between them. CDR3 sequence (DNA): TGTGCCAGCTCACCTAAAACAGGCGCTAATGAAAAACTGTTTTTT. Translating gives CASSPKTGANEKLFF.

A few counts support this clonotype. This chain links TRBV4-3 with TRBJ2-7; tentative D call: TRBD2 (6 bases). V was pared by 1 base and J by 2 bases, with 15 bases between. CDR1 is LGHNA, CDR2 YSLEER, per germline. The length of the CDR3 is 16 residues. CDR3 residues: CASSQGRAPPPYEQYF. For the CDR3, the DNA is TGCGCCAGCAGCCAAGGGAGGGCTCCTCCACCCTACGAGCAGTACTTC.

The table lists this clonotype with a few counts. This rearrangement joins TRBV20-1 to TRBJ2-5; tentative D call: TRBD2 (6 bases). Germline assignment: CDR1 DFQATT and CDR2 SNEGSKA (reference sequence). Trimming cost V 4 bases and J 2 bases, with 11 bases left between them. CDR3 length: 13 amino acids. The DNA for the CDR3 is TGCAGTGCTACCCGGCGGGGACAAGAGACCCAGTACTTC. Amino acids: CSATRRGQETQYF.

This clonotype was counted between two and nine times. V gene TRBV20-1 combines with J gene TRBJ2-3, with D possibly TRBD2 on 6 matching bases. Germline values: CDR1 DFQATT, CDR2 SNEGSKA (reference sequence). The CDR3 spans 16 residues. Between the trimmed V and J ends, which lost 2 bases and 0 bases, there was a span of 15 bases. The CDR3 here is CSARLARPDSTDTQYF. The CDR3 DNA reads TGCAGTGCTAGACTAGCGAGACCGGATAGCACAGATACGCAGTATTTT.

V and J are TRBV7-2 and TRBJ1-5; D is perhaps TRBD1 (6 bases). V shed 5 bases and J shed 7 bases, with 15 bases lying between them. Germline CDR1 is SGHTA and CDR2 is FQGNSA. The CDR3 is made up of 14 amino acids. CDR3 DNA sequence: TGTGCCAGCAGCCGAAGCCCACAGGGACAGCCCCAGCATTTT. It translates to CASSRSPQGQPQHF.

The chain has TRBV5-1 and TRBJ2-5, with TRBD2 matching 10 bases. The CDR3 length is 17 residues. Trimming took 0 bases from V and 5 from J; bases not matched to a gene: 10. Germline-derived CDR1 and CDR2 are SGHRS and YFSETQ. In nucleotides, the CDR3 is TGCGCCAGCAGCTTGGCCCCTTCCCTAGCGGGAGTTGAGACCCAGTACTTC. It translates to CASSLAPSLAGVETQYF.

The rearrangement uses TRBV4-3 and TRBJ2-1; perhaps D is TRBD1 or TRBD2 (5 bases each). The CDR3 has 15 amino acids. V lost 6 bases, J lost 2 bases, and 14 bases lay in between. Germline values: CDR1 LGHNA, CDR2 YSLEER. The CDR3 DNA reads TGCGCCAGCAGGGATGGGGACGGGCCCTACAATGAGCAGTTCTTC. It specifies CASRDGDGPYNEQFF.

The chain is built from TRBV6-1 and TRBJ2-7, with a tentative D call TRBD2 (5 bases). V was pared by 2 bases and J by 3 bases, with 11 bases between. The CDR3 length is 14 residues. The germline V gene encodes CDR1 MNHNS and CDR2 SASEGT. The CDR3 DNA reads TGTGCCAGCAGTGAACAAGCGGTAGTCTACGAGCAGTACTTC. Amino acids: CASSEQAVVYEQYF.

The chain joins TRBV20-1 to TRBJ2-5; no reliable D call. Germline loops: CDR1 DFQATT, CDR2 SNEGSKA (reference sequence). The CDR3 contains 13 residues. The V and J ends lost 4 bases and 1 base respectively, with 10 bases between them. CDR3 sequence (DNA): TGCAGTGCTACTTGGACGCTCCAAGAGACCCAGTACTTC. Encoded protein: CSATWTLQETQYF.

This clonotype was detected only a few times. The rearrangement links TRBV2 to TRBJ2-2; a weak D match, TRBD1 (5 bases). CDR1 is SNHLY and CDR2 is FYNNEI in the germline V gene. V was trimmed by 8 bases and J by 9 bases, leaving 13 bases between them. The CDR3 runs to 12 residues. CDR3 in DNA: TGTGCCAGCGGAGAAGGGGCGTGGGAGCTGTTTTTT. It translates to CASGEGAWELFF.

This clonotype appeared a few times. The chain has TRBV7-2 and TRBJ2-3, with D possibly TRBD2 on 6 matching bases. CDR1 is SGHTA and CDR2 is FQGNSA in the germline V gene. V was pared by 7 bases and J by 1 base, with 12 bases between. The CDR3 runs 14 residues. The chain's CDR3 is CASTLWEGTDTQYF. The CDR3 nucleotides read TGTGCCAGCACCCTCTGGGAGGGCACAGATACGCAGTATTTT.

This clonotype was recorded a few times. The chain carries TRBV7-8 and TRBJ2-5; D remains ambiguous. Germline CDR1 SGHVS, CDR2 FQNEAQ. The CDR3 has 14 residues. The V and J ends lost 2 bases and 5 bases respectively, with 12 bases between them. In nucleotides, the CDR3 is TGTGCCAGCAGCTTAAGGCGTACCGCGGAGACCCAGTACTTC. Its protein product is CASSLRRTAETQYF.

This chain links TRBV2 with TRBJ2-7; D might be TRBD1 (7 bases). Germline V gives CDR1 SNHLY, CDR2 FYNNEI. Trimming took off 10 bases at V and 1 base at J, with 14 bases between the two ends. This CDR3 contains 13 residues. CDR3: CATRQGGSYEQYF. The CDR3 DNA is TGTGCCACCAGACAGGGAGGATCCTACGAGCAGTACTTC.

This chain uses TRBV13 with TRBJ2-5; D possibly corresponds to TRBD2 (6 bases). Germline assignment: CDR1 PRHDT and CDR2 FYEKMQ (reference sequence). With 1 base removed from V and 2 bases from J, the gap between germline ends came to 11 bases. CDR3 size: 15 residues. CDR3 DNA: TGTGCCAGCAGCTTAGTTGCGGGAATTCAAGAGACCCAGTACTTC. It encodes CASSLVAGIQETQYF.

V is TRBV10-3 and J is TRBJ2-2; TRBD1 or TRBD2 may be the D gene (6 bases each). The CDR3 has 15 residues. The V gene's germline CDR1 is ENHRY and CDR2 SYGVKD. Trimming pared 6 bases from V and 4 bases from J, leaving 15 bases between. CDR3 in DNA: TGTGCCATCAGCTTATTCGAGGGGGGCACCGGGGAGCTGTTTTTT. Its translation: CAISLFEGGTGELFF.

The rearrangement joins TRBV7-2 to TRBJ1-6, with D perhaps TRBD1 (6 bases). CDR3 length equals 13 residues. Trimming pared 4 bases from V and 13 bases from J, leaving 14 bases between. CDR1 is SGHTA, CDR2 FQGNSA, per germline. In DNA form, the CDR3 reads TGTGCCAGCAGCTCCACAGGGATGGAGCCCCTCCACTTT. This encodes CASSSTGMEPLHF.

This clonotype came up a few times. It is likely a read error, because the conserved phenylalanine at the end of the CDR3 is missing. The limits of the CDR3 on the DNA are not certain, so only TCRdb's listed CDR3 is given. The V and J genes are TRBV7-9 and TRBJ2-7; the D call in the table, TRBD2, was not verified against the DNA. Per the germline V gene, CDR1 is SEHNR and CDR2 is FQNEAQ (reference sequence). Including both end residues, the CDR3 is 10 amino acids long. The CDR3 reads CASSYSLGPL.

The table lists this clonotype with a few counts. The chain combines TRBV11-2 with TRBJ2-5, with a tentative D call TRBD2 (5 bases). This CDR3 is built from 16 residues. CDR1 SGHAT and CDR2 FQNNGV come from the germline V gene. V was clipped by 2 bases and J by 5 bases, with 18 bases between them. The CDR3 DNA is TGTGCCAGCAGCTTATGGTCCGGGGTCTCATCGGAGACCCAGTACTTC. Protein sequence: CASSLWSGVSSETQYF.

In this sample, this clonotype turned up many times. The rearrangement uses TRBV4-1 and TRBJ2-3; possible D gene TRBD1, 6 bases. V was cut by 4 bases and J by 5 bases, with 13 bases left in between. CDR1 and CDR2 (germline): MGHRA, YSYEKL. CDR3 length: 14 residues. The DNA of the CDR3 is TGCGCCAGCAGCCCGGGACACCAGGAAGATACGCAGTATTTT. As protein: CASSPGHQEDTQYF.

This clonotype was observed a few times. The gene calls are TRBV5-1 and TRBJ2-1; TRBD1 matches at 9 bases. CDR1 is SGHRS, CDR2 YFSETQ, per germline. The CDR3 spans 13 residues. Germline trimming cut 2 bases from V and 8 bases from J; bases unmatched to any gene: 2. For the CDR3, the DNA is TGCGCCAGCAGCTTAAGGACAGGGGATGAGCAGTTCTTC. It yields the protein CASSLRTGDEQFF.

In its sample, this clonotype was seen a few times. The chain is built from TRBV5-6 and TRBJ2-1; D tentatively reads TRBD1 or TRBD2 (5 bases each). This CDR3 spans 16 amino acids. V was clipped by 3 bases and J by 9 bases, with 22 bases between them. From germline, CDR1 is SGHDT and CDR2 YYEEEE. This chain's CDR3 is CASSSSGTHLTGEQFF. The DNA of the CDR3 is TGTGCCAGCAGCTCCTCCGGGACCCACCTAACGGGTGAGCAGTTCTTC.

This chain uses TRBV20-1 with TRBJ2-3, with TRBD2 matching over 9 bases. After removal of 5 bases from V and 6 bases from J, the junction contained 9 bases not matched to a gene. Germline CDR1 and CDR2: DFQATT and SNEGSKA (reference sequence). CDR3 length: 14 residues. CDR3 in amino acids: CSAPRAGGLDTQYF. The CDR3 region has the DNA TGCAGTGCTCCTAGAGCGGGGGGCCTGGATACGCAGTATTTT.

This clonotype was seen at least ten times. The CDR3 is CASSLGGRTGELFF. CDR3 nucleotides: TGTGCCAGCAGCTTGGGGGGGCGTACCGGGGAGCTGTTTTTT. This sequence joins TRBV5-5 and TRBJ2-2; possible D gene TRBD1, 6 bases. Trimming removed 0 bases from V and 5 bases from J, with 8 bases in between. In germline, CDR1 is SGHKS, CDR2 YYEKEE (reference sequence). This CDR3 has 14 amino acids.

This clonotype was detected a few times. The chain's CDR3 is CASSPGYQGNQPQHF. As DNA, the CDR3 is TGTGCCAGCAGTCCGGGGTACCAGGGCAATCAGCCCCAGCATTTT. The gene calls are TRBV28 and TRBJ1-5; D is uncertain. The CDR3 is 15 amino acids. Germline V gene data show CDR1 as MDHEN and CDR2 as SYDVKM. Trimming took off 5 bases at V and 2 bases at J, with 13 bases between the two ends.

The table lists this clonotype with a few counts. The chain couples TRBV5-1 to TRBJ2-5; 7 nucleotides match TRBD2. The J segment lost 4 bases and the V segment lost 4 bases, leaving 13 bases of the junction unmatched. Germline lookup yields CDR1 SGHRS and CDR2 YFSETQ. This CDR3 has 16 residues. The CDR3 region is CASSPVGGVSGETQYF. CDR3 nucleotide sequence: TGCGCCAGCAGCCCGGTGGGAGGGGTGAGCGGAGAGACCCAGTACTTC.

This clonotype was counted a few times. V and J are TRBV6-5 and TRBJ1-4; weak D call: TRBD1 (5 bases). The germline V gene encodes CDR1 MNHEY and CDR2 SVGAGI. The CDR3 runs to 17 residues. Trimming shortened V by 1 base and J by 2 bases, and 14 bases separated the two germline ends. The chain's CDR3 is CASSYYSDRVTNEKLFF. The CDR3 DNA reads TGTGCCAGCAGTTACTACTCCGACAGAGTTACTAATGAAAAACTGTTTTTT.

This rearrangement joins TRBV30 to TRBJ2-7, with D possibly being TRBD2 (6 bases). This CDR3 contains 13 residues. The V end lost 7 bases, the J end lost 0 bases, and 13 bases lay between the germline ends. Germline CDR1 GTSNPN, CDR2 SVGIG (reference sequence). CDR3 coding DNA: TGTGCCTTCTCATTAGCGGTCTCCTACGAGCAGTACTTC. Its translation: CAFSLAVSYEQYF.

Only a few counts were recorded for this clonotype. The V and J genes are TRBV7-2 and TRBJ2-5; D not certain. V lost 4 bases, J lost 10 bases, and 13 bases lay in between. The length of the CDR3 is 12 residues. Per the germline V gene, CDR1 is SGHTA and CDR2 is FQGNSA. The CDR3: CASSSTERIQYF. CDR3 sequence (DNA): TGTGCCAGCAGCTCCACCGAGAGAATCCAGTACTTC.

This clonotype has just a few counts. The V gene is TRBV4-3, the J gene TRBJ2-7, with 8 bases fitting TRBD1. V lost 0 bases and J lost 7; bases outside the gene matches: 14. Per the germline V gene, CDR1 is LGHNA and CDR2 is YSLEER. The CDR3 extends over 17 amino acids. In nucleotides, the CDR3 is TGCGCCAGCAGCCAAGATCGTATAGAAGGACAGGGATTAGAGCAGTACTTC. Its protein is CASSQDRIEGQGLEQYF.

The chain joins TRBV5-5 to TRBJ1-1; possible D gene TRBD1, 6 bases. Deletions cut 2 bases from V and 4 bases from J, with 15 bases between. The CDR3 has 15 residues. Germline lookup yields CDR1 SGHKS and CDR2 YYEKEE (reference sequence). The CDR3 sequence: CASSLRQEVATEAFF. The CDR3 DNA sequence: TGTGCCAGCAGCTTAAGACAGGAAGTTGCCACTGAAGCTTTCTTT.

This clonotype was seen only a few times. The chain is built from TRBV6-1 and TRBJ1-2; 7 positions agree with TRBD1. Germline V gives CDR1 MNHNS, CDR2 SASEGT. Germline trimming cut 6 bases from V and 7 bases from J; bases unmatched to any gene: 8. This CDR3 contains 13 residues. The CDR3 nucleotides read TGTGCCAGCAGCGCTGACAGGGTAGTTGGCTACACCTTC. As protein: CASSADRVVGYTF.